This T cell receptor beta chain was profiled in a study of spatial heterogeneity in lung cancer. Overall study: Averaged across combinations, each unique TCR and UMI pairing appeared more than ten times in raw reads, which were uncorrected. General study findings and limits: Among blood samples, ubiquitous expanded tumor TCRs appeared more at resection than at follow-up.

This clonotype was observed at least ten times. Its antigen is as yet unknown. Time point indicated: sample taken at primary tumor resection. Tumor, nontumor lung or frozen PBMC supplied whole RNA, sequenced without sorting. The CDR3 sequence is 10 residues long. V lost 3 bases to trimming and J lost 5 bases, with 0 bases between them. Germline CDR1 SGDLS, CDR2 YYNGEE. TCR cDNA molecules were tagged individually, and each one carried a unique molecular identifier. MiXCR, applied by TCRdb to the 5' RACE reads, yields one record per CDR3 protein. Counted here are some 25,000 distinct CDR3 sequences, around 13% occurring once; the ten biggest clones make up less than 30%.

This chain links TRBV9 with TRBJ1-3; D not certain. Material: PBMCs, obtained at surgery. The receptor was isolated from a female donor with early-stage non-small cell lung cancer. The CDR3 spells CASSGNTIYF. The CDR3, as DNA: TGTGCCAGCAGCGGAAACACCATATATTTT.